Below, one T cell receptor beta chain is given with its context. As yet, its antigen is unknown. One end of the junction varies from germline; a read error may be responsible. The data derive from a study of shared clonotypes between healthy human individuals. Study information: Donor ages ranged 18 to 49 years: a couple of women, a few men. The study's findings and limits: The generation probabilities recorded for non-shared clonotypes fell below those of clonotypes shared by all four donors.

The CDR3 is 13 amino acids. Germline V gene data show CDR1 as SSHAT and CDR2 as FNYEAQ (reference sequence). The assay was immunoSEQ multiplex PCR, and TCRdb's table has in-frame clones only and misses some. The sample lists 1,500,000 or so clones; roughly 96% were seen once. The sequence was obtained from a man under 40 in good health. V is TRBV7-7 and J is TRBJ2-7, with 8 bases lining up with TRBD2. Sequencing was performed on naive CD4+ T cells sorted from blood. Specified subset: CD45RA+ positively selected. CDR3 sequence reads: CASSLAGRGEQYF. CDR3 coding DNA: TGTGCTAGCAGCTTAGCGGGAAGGGGCGAGCAGTACTTC.